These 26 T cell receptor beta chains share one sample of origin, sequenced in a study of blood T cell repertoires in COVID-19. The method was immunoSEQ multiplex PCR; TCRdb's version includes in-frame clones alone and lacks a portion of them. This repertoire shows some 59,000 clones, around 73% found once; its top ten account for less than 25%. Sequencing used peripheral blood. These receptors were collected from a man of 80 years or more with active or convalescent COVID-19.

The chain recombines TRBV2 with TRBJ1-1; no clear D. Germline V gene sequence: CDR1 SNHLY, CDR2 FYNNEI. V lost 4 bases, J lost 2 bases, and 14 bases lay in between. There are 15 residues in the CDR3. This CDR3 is CASSGLGGGNTEAFF. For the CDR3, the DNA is TGTGCCAGCAGTGGCTTGGGAGGAGGAAACACTGAAGCTTTCTTT.

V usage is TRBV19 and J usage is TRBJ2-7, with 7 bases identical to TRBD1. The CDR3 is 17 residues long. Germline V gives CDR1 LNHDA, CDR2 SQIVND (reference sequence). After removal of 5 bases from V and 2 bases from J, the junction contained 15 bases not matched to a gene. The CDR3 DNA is TGTGCCAGTAGTGCTACAGGGGTCAAATCTCAAACCTACGAGCAGTACTTC. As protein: CASSATGVKSQTYEQYF.

CDR3 nucleotide sequence: TGTGCCAGCAGCGAACTGGGGGGAATTGGAAACACCATATATTTT. Translation: CASSELGGIGNTIYF. The J gene is TRBJ1-3, the V gene TRBV7-6, with a possible D match to TRBD1 (5 bases). This CDR3 region has 15 residues. The germline V gene has CDR1 SGHVS and CDR2 FNYEAQ. Trimming removed 5 bases from V and 3 bases from J, with 14 bases in between.

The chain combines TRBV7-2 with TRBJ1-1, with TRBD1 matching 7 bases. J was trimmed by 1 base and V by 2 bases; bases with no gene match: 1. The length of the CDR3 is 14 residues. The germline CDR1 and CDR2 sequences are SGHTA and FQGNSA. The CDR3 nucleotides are TGTGCCAGCAGCTTATGGACAGGGAACACTGAAGCTTTCTTT. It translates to CASSLWTGNTEAFF.

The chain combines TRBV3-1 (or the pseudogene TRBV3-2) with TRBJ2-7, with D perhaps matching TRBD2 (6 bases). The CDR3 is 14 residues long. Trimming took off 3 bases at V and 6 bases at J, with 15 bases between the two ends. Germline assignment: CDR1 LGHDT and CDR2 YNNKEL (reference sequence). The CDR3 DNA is TGTGCCAGCAGCCAGGGGGACGGGGGTCGCGAGCAGTACTTC. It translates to CASSQGDGGREQYF.

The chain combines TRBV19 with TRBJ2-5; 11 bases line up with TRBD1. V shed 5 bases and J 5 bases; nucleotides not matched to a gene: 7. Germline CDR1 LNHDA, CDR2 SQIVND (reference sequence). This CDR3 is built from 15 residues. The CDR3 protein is CASSPRDRGRETQYF. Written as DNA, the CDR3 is TGTGCCAGTAGTCCCCGGGACAGGGGGAGGGAGACCCAGTACTTC.

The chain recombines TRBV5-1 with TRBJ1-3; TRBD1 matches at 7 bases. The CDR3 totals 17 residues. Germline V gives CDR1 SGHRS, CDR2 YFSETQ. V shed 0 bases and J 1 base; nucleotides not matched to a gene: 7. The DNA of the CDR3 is TGCGCCAGCAGCTTGGACGGACAGGCCGAGTCTGGAAACACCATATATTTT. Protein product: CASSLDGQAESGNTIYF.

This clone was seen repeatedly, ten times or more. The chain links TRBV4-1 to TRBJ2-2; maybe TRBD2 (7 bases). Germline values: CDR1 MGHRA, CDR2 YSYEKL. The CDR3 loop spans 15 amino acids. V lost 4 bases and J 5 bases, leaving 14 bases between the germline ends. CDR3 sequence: CASSPFGGLTGELFF. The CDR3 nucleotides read TGCGCCAGCAGCCCTTTCGGGGGGCTGACCGGGGAGCTGTTTTTT.

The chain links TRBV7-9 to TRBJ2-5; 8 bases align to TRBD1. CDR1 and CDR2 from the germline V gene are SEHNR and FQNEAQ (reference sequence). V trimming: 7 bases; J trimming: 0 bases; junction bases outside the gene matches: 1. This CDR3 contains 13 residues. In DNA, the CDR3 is TGTGCCAGCAACAGGGGGTACCAAGAGACCCAGTACTTC. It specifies CASNRGYQETQYF.

This CDR3 reads CASSSGTGGPRDTQYF. The CDR3 DNA follows: TGTGCCAGCAGCTCAGGGACAGGAGGCCCCCGAGATACGCAGTATTTT. The gene calls are TRBV5-6 and TRBJ2-3, with TRBD1 identical over 8 bases. In germline, CDR1 is SGHDT, CDR2 YYEEEE. The CDR3 extends over 16 amino acids. The V gene end was trimmed by 3 bases and the J gene end by 5 bases; junction bases not matched to a gene: 11.

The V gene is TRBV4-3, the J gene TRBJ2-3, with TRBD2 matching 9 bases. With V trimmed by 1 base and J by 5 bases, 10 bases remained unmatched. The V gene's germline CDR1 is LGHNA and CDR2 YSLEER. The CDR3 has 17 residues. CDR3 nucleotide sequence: TGCGCCAGCAGCCAAGGGGCGGTAGCGGGAGATATAGATACGCAGTATTTT. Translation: CASSQGAVAGDIDTQYF.

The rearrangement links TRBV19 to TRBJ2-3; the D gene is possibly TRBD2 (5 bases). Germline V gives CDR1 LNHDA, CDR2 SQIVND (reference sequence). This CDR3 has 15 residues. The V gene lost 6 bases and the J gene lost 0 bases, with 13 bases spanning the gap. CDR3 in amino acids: CASRYPGSSTDTQYF. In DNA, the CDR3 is TGTGCCAGTAGGTATCCGGGGTCTAGCACAGATACGCAGTATTTT.

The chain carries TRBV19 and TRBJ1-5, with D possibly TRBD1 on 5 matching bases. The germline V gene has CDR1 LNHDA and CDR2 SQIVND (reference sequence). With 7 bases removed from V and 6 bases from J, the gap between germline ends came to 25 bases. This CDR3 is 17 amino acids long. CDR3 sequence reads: CASNKSSRQGGFQPQHF. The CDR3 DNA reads TGTGCCAGTAATAAGTCGTCTAGGCAGGGAGGTTTTCAGCCCCAGCATTTT.

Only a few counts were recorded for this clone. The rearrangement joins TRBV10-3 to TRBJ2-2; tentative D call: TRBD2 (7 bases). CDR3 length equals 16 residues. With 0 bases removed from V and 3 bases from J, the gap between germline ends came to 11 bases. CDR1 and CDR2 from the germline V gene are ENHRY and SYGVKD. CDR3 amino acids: CAISESAGAYTGELFF. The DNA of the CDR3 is TGTGCCATCAGTGAGTCGGCGGGGGCTTACACCGGGGAGCTGTTTTTT.

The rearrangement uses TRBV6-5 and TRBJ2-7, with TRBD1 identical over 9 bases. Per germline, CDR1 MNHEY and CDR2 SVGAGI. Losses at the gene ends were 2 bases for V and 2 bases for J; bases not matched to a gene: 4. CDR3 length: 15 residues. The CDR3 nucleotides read TGTGCCAGCAGTTACGCACAGGGGGCGACCTACGAGCAGTACTTC. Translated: CASSYAQGATYEQYF.

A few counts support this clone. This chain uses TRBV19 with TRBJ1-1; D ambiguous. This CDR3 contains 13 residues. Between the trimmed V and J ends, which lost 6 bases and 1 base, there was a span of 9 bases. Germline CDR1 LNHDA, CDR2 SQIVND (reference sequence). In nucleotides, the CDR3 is TGTGCCAGTAGCTATAACAGGAACACTGAAGCTTTCTTT. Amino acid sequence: CASSYNRNTEAFF.

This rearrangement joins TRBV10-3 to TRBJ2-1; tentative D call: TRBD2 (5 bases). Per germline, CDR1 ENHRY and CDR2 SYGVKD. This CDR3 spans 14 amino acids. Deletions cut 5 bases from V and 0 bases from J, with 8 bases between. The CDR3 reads CAISTTSSYNEQFF. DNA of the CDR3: TGTGCCATCAGTACTACTAGCTCCTACAATGAGCAGTTCTTC.

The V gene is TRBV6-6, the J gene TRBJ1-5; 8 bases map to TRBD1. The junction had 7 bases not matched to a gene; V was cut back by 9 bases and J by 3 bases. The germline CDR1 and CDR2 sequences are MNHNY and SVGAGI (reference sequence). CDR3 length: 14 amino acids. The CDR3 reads CASSGQVINQPQHF. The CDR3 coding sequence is TGTGCCAGTTCGGGACAGGTGATCAATCAGCCCCAGCATTTT.

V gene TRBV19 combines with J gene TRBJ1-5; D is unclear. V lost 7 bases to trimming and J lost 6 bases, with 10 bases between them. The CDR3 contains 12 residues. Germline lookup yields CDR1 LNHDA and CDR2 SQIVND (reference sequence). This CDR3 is CASKAVGQPQHF. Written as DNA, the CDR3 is TGTGCCAGTAAAGCGGTCGGTCAGCCCCAGCATTTT.

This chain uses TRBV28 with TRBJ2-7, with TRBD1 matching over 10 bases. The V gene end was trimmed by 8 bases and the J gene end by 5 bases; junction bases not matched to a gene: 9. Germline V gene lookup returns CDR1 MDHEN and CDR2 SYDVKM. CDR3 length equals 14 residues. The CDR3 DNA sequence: TGTGCCAGCTCTTCGGGGACAGGGGTCAACGAGCAGTACTTC. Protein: CASSSGTGVNEQYF.

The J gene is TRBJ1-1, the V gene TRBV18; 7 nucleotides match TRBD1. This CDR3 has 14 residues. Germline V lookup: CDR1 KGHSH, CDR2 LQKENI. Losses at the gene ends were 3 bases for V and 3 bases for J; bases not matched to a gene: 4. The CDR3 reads CASSPGGGDTEAFF. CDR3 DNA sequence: TGTGCCAGCTCACCCGGAGGGGGCGACACTGAAGCTTTCTTT.

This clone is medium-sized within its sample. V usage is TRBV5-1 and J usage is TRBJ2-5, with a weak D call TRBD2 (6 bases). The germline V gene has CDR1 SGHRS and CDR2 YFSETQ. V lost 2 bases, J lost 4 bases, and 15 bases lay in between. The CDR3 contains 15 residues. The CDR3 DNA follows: TGCGCCAGCAGCTTTCAATCGGGGGTTGGAGAGACCCAGTACTTC. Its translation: CASSFQSGVGETQYF. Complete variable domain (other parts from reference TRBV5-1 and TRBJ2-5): KAGVTQTPRYLIKTRGQQVTLSCSPISGHRSVSWYQQTPGQGLQFLFEYFSETQRNKGNFPGRFSGRQFSNSRSEMNVSTLELGDSALYLCASSFQSGVGETQYFGPGTRLLVL.

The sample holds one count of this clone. CDR3 region: CASSPDSTGNTIYF. The CDR3 DNA reads as TGTGCCAGCAGCCCGGACAGCACTGGAAACACCATATATTTT. The J gene is TRBJ1-3, the V gene TRBV3-1 (or the pseudogene TRBV3-2); D is perhaps TRBD1 (6 bases). Deletions cut 4 bases from V and 2 bases from J, with 9 bases between. The CDR3 loop spans 14 amino acids. Germline values: CDR1 LGHDT, CDR2 YNNKEL (reference sequence).

The CDR3 DNA reads as TGTGCCACCAGTGATTTCTCTGGCTACACCTTC. It translates to CATSDFSGYTF. The chain links TRBV24-1 to TRBJ1-2; D not resolved. The CDR3 has 11 residues. V was trimmed by 1 base and J by 7 bases, leaving 3 bases between them. Germline V lookup: CDR1 KGHDR, CDR2 SFDVKD.

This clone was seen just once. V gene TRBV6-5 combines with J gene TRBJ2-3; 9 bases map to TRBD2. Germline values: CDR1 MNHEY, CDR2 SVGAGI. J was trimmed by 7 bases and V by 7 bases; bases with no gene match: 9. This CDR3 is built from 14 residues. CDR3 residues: CASKPGLALYTQYF. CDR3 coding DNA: TGTGCCAGCAAACCGGGACTAGCTCTTTATACGCAGTATTTT.

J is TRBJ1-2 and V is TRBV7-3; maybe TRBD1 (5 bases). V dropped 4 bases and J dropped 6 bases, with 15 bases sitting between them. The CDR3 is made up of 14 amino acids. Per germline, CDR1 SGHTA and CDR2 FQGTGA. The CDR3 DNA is TGTGCCAGCAGCTCCCAGGCAGGGCAAGATGGCTACACCTTC. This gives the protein CASSSQAGQDGYTF.